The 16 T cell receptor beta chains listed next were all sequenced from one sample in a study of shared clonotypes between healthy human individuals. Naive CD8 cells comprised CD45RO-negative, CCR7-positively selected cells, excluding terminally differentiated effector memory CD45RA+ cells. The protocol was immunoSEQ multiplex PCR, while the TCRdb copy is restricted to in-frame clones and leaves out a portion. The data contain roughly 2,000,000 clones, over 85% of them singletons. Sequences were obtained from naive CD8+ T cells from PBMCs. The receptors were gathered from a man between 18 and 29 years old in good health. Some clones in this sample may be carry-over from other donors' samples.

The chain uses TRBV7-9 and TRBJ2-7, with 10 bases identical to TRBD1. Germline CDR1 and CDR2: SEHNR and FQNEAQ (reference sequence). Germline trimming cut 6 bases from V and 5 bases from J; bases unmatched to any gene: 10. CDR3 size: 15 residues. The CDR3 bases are TGTGCCAGCAGTTACAGCACCGGGACAGGGGACGAGCAGTACTTC. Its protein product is CASSYSTGTGDEQYF.

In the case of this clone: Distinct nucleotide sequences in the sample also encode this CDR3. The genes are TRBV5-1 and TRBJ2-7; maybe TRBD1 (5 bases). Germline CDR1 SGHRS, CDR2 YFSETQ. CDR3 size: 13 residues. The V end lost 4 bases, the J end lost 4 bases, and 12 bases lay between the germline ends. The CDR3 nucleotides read TGCGCCAGCAGCCCGGGTCGGACATACGAGCAGTACTTC. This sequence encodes CASSPGRTYEQYF. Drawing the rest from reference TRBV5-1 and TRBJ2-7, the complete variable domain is KAGVTQTPRYLIKTRGQQVTLSCSPISGHRSVSWYQQTPGQGLQFLFEYFSETQRNKGNFPGRFSGRQFSNSRSEMNVSTLELGDSALYLCASSPGRTYEQYFGPGTRLTVT.

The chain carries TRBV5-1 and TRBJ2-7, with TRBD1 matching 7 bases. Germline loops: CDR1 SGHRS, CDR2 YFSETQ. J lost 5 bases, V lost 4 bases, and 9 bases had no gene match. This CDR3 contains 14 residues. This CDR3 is CASSGGQVPHEQYF. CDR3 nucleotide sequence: TGCGCCAGCAGCGGTGGACAGGTCCCCCACGAGCAGTACTTC.

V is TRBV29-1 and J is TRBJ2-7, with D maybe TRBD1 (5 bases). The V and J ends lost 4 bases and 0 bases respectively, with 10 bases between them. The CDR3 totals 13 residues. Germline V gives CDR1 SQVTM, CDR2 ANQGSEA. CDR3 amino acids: CSVVGPDSYEQYF. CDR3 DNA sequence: TGCAGCGTTGTGGGGCCCGACTCCTACGAGCAGTACTTC.

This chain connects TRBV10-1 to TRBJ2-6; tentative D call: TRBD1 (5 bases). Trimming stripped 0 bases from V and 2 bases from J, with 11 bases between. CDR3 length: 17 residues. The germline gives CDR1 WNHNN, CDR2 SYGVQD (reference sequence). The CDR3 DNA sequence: TGCGCCAGCAGTGAGTCCCAGGGCAACGCTGGGGCCAACGTCCTGACTTTC. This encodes CASSESQGNAGANVLTF.

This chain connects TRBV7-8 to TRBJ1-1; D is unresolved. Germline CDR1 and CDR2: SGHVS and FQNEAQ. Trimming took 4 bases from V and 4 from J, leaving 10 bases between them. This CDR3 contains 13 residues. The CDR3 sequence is CASSSGVGTEAFF. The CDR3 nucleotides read TGTGCCAGCAGCTCGGGAGTTGGCACTGAAGCTTTCTTT.

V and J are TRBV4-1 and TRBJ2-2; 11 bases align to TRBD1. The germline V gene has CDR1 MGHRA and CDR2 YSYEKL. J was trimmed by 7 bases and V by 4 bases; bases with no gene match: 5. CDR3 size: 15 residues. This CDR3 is CASSRTGGTNGELFF. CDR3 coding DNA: TGCGCCAGCAGCCGGACAGGGGGCACGAACGGGGAGCTGTTTTTT.

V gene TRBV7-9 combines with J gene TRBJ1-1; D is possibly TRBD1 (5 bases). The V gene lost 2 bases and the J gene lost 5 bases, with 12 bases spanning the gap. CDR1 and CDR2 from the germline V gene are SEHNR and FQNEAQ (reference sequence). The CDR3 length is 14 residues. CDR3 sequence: CASSLNPRGTEAFF. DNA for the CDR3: TGTGCCAGCAGCTTAAACCCCCGGGGGACTGAAGCTTTCTTT.

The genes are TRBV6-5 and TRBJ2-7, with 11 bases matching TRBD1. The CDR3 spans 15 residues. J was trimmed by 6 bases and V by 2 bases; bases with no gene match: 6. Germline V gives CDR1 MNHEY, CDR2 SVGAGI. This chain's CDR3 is CASSYQTGTGGEQYF. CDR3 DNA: TGTGCCAGCAGTTACCAGACCGGGACAGGGGGCGAGCAGTACTTC.

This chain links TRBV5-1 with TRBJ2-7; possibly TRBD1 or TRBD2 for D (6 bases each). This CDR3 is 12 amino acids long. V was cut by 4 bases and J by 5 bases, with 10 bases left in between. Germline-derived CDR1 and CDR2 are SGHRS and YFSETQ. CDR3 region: CASSGGPHEQYF. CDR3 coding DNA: TGCGCCAGCAGCGGGGGGCCCCACGAGCAGTACTTC.

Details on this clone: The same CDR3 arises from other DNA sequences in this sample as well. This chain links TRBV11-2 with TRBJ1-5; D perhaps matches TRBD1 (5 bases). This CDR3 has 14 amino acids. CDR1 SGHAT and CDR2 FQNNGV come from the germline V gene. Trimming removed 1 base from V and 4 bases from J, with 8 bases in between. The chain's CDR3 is CASSLGGGNQPQHF. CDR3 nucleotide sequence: TGTGCCAGCAGCTTAGGGGGCGGTAATCAGCCCCAGCATTTT. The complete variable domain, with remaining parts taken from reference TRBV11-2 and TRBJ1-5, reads EAGVAQSPRYKIIEKRQSVAFWCNPISGHATLYWYQQILGQGPKLLIQFQNNGVVDDSQLPKDRFSAERLKGVDSTLKIQPAKLEDSAVYLCASSLGGGNQPQHFGDGTRLSIL.

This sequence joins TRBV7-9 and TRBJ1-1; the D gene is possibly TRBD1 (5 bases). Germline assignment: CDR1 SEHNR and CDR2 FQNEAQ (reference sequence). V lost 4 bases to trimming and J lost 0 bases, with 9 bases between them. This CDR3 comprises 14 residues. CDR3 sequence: CASSSAGMNTEAFF. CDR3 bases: TGTGCCAGCAGCTCCGCAGGGATGAACACTGAAGCTTTCTTT.

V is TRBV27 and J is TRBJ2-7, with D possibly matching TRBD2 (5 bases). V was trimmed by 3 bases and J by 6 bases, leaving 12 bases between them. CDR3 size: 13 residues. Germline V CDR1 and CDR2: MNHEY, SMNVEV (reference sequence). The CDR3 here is CASSFPGAAEQYF. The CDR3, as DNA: TGTGCCAGCAGTTTTCCAGGAGCGGCCGAGCAGTACTTC.

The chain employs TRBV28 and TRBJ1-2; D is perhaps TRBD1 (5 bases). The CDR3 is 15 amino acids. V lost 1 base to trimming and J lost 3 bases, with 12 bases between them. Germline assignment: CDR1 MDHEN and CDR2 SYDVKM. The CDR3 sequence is CASSLLRGAYYGYTF. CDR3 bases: TGTGCCAGCAGTTTATTGAGGGGCGCGTACTATGGCTACACCTTC.

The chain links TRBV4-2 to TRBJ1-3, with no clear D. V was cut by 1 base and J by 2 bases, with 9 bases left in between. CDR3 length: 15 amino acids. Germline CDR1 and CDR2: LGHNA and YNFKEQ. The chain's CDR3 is CASSQGAGTGNTIYF. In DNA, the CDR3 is TGTGCCAGCAGCCAAGGGGCGGGAACTGGAAACACCATATATTTT.

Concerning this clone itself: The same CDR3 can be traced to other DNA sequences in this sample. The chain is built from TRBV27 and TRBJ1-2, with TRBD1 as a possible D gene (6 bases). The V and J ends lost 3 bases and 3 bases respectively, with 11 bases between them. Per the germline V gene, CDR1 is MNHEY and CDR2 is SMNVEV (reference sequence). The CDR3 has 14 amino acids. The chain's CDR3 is CASSFTGADYGYTF. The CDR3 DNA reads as TGTGCCAGCAGTTTTACGGGGGCCGACTATGGCTACACCTTC.